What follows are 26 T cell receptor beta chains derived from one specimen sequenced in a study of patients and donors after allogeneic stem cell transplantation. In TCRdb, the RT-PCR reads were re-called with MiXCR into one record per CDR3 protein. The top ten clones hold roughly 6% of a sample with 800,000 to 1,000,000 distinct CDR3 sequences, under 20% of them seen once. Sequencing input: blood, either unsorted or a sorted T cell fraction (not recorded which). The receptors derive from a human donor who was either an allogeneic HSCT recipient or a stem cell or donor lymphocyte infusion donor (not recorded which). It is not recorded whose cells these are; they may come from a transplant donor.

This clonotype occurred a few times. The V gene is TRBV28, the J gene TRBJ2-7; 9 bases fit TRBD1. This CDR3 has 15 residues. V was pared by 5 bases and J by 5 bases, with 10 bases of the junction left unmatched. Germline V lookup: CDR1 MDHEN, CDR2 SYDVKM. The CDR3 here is CASSLDRGGSDEQYF. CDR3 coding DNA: TGTGCCAGCAGTCTGGACAGGGGAGGTAGCGACGAGCAGTACTTC.

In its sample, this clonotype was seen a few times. CDR3 sequence: CSVEDRGDRGRGNTIYF. CDR3 DNA sequence: TGCAGCGTTGAAGATCGGGGGGACAGGGGGCGTGGAAACACCATATATTTT. The chain couples TRBV29-1 to TRBJ1-3, with 12 positions matching TRBD1. The CDR3 length is 17 residues. The J segment lost 3 bases and the V segment lost 0 bases, leaving 6 bases of the junction unmatched. Germline V gives CDR1 SQVTM, CDR2 ANQGSEA.

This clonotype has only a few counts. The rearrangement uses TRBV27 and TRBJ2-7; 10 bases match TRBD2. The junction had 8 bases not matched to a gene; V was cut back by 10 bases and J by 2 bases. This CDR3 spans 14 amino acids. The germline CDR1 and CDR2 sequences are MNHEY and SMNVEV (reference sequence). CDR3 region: CATASGREPYEQYF. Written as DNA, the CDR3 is TGTGCCACCGCCAGCGGGAGGGAACCCTACGAGCAGTACTTC.

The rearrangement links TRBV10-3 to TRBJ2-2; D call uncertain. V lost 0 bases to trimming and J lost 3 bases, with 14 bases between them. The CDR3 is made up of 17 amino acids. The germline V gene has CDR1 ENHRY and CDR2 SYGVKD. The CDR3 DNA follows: TGTGCCATCAGTGAGTCGACGGTCCAGCTCGACACCGGGGAGCTGTTTTTT. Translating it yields CAISESTVQLDTGELFF.

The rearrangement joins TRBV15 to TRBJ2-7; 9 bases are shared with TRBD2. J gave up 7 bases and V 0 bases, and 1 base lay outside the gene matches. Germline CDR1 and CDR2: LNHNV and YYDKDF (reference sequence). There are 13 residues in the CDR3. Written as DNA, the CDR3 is TGTGCCACCAGCAGAGATGCGGGGGGGGAGCAGTACTTC. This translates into CATSRDAGGEQYF.

Here the CDR3 DNA reads TGTGCCAGCAGCCCTCACTTGCGGGGGGGCCTCTCAGGGGCCAACGTCCTGACTTTC. Translation gives CASSPHLRGGLSGANVLTF. The chain uses TRBV9 and TRBJ2-6, with 9 bases fitting TRBD2. The CDR3 covers 19 residues. The trim removed 4 bases at V and 4 bases at J, leaving 15 bases unmatched. Germline V gives CDR1 SGDLS, CDR2 YYNGEE.

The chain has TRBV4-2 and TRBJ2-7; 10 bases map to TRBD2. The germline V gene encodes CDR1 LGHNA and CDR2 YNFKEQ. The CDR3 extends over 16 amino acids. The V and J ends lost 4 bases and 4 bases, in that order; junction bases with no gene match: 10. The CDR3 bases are TGTGCCAGCAGCCCCCTGGGGGCTAGCGGGAGATACGAGCAGTACTTC. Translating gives CASSPLGASGRYEQYF.

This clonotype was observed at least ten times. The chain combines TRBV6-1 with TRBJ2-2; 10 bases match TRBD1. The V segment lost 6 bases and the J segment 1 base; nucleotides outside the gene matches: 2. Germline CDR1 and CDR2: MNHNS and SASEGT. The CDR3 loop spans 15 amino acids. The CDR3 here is CASRRTGGNTGELFF. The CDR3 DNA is TGTGCCAGCAGAAGGACAGGGGGGAACACCGGGGAGCTGTTTTTT.

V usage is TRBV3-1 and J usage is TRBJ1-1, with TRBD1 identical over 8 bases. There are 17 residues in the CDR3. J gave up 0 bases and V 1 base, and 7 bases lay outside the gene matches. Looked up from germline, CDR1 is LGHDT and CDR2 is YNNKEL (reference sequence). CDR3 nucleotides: TGTGCCAGCAGCCAAGCCCAGGGGGCGAGAATGAACACTGAAGCTTTCTTT. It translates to CASSQAQGARMNTEAFF. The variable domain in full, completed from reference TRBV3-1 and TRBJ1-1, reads DTAVSQTPKYLVTQMGNDKSIKCEQNLGHDTMYWYKQDSKKFLKIMFSYNNKELIINETVPNRFSPKSPDKAHLNLHINSLELGDSAVYFCASSQAQGARMNTEAFFGQGTRLTVV.

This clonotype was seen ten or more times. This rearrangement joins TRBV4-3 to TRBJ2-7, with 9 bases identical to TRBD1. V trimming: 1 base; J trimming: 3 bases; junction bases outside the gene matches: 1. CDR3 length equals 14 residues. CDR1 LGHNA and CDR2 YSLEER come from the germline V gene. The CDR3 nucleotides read TGCGCCAGCAGCCAAGGGACAGGGGACTACGAGCAGTACTTC. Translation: CASSQGTGDYEQYF.

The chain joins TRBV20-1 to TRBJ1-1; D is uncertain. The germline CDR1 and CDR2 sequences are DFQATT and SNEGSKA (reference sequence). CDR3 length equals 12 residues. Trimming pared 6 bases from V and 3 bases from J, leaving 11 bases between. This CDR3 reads CSARWSHTEAFF. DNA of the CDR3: TGCAGTGCCCGGTGGTCACACACTGAAGCTTTCTTT.

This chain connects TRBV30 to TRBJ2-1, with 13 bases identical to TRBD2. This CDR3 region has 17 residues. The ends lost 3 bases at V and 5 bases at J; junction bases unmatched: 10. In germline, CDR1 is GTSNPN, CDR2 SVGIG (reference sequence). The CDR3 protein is CAWRIPGLAGWDNEQFF. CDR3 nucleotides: TGTGCCTGGAGAATTCCGGGACTAGCGGGGTGGGACAATGAGCAGTTCTTC.

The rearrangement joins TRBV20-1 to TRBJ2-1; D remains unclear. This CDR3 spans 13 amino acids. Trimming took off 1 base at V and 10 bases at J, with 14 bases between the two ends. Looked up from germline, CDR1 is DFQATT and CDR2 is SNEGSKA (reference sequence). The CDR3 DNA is TGCAGTGCTAGAGTGGCTGGGCGTTCCGAGCAGTTCTTC. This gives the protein CSARVAGRSEQFF.

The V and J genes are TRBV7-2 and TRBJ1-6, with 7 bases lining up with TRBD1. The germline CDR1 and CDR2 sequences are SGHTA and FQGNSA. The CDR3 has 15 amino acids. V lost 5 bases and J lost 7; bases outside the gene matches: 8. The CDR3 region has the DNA TGTGCCAGCAGCACAACCGGGACAGCCAATTCACCCCTCCACTTT. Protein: CASSTTGTANSPLHF.

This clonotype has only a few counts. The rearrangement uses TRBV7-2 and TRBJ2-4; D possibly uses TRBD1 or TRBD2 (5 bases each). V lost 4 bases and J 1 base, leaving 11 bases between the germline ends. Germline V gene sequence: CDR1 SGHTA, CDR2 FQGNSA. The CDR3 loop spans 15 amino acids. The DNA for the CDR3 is TGTGCCAGCAGCTCCTATAGGGACGCCAAAAACATTCAGTACTTC. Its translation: CASSSYRDAKNIQYF.

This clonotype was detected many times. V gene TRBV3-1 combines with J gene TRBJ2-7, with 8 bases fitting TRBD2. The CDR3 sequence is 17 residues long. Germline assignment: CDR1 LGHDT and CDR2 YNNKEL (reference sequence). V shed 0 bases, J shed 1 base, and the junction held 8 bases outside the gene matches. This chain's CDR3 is CASSQEGASGSSYEQYF. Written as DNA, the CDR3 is TGTGCCAGCAGCCAAGAAGGGGCTAGCGGGTCGTCCTACGAGCAGTACTTC.

The CDR3 region is CASSRVPEAFF. In nucleotides, the CDR3 is TGTGCCAGCAGCAGGGTCCCTGAAGCTTTCTTT. The J gene is TRBJ1-1, the V gene TRBV12-3 or TRBV12-4; a possible D gene is TRBD1 (5 bases). This CDR3 region has 11 residues. Trimming removed 6 bases at V and 6 bases at J, with 8 bases between.

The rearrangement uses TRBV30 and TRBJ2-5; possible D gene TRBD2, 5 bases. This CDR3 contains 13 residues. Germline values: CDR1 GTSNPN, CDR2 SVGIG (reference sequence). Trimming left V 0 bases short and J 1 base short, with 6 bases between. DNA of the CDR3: TGTGCCTGGAGTGTAGCGGCCCAAGAGACCCAGTACTTC. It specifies CAWSVAAQETQYF.

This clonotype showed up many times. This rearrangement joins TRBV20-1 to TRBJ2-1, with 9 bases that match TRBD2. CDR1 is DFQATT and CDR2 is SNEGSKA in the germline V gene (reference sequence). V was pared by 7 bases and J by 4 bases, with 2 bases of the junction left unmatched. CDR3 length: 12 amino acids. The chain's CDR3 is CSGTSEYNEQFF. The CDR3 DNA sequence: TGCAGTGGGACTAGCGAGTACAATGAGCAGTTCTTC.

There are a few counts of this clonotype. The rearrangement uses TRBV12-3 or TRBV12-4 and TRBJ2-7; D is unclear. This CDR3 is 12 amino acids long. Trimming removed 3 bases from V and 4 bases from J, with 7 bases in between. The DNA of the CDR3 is TGTGCCAGCAGTTTCTTCCTTTACGAGCAGTACTTC. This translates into CASSFFLYEQYF.

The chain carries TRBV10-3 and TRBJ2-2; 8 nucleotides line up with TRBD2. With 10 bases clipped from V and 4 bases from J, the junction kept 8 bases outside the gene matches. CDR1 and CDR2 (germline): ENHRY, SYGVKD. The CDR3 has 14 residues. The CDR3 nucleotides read TGTGCCAGCGGGGGGACTTTTGCCACCGGGGAGCTGTTTTTT. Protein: CASGGTFATGELFF.

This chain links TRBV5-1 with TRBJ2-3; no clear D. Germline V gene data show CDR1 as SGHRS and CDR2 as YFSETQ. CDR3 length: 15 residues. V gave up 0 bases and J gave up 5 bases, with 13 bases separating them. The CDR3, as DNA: TGCGCCAGCAGCTTGGCCGTGGGTCCGATAGATACGCAGTATTTT. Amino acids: CASSLAVGPIDTQYF.

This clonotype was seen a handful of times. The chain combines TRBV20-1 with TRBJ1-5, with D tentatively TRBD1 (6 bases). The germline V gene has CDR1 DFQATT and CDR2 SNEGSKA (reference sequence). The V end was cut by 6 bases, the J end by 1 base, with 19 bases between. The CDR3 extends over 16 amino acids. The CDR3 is CSATSQGAYSNQPQHF. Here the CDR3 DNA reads TGCAGTGCGACTTCACAGGGAGCCTACAGCAATCAGCCCCAGCATTTT.

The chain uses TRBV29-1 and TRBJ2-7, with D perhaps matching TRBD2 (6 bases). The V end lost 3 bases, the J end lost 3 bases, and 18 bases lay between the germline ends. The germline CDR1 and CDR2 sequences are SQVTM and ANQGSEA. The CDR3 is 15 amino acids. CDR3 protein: CSVEMGLGTGYEQYF. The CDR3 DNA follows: TGCAGCGTTGAGATGGGACTCGGGACTGGCTACGAGCAGTACTTC.

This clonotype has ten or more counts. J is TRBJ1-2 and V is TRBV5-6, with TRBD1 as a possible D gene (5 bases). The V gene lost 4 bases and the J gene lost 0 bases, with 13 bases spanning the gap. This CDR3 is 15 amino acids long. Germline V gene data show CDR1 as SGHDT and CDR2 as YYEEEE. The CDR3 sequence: CASSLGQKANYGYTF. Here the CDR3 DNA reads TGTGCCAGCAGCCTAGGACAAAAAGCTAACTATGGCTACACCTTC.

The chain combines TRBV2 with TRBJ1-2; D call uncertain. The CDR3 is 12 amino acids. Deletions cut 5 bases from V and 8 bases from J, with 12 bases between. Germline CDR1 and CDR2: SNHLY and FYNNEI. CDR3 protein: CASSWGSRGYTF. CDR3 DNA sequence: TGTGCCAGCAGTTGGGGATCGCGAGGCTACACCTTC. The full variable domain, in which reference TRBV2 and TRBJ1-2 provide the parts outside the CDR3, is EPEVTQTPSHQVTQMGQEVILRCVPISNHLYFYWYRQILGQKVEFLVSFYNNEISEKSEIFDDQFSVERPDGSNFTLKIRSTKLEDSAMYFCASSWGSRGYTFGSGTRLTVV.